This TCR beta chain was sequenced in a study of shared clonotypes between healthy human individuals. Terminally differentiated effector memory CD45RA+ cells were left out of the naive CD8 fraction, which was CD45RO-negative and positively selected for CCR7. Method: immunoSEQ multiplex PCR; TCRdb's copy keeps in-frame clones and lacks some. This table has under 1 million clones, roughly 96% appearing once. Germline V gene sequence: CDR1 SNHLY, CDR2 FYNNEI. The V and J ends lost 5 bases and 2 bases respectively, with 17 bases between them. This CDR3 is 16 amino acids long. The study's findings and limits: Larger richness was generally estimated for naive than memory subsets.

This clone occurred once. Antigen specificity is unknown. This clonotype was sampled from a man under 40 in good health. The J gene is TRBJ2-3, the V gene TRBV2; D possibly corresponds to TRBD2 (6 bases). The specimen sequenced was naive CD8+ T cells sorted from blood. CDR3 residues: CASSSAAGENTDTQYF. The CDR3 bases are TGTGCCAGCAGTAGCGCAGCGGGTGAAAACACAGATACGCAGTATTTT.